This TCR beta chain comes out of a study of graft-versus-host responses after intestinal transplantation. Study at large: Among the recipients, transplants were multivisceral, liver-intestinal, or isolated intestinal. Once they had received anti-thymocyte globulin induction, all recipients took tacrolimus and steroids for about 3 years. General study points: Graft-donor T cell macrochimerism coincided with high graft-versus-host to host-versus-graft clonal ratios in allografts. Marrow from the recipient contained GvH clones, some of which had appeared first in ileum or blood.

The repertoire was sequenced with immunoSEQ multiplex PCR; TCRdb's copy has only in-frame clones and lacks some. The sample includes more than 65,000 clones, 75% to 95% of them seen just once. Points on this clone: The antigen remains undetermined.

CDR1 is LNHDA and CDR2 is SQIVND in the germline V gene (reference sequence). V lost 4 bases and J lost 2, with 7 bases in between. The CDR3 length is 13 residues. The sequence was obtained from a human donor who was the organ donor for an intestinal transplant. V usage is TRBV19 and J usage is TRBJ2-3; D unclear. Material: unstimulated CD8+ T cells sorted from spleen or lymph node cells, obtained before transplant. The CDR3 reads CASSSGPTDTQYF. The DNA of the CDR3 is TGTGCCAGTAGTAGCGGACCCACAGATACGCAGTATTTT.